The clone carrying this TCR beta chain was observed once. Its antigen is as yet unknown. The entry originates in a study of vaccination and CD4 T cells after COVID-19. The wider study: Blood was drawn a median roughly 66 days post second dose, range 14 to 241. Researchers treated control cultures with a CEFX pool, an HIV-1 Nef pool, or no peptide.

CDR3 size: 15 residues. Germline CDR1 and CDR2: MNHEY and SMNVEV (reference sequence). After removal of 6 bases from V and 9 bases from J, the junction contained 12 bases not matched to a gene. General study results and limits: Clonotypes reactive to SARS-CoV-2 had a median that went up from around 20 to 38, but not significantly.

At the Johns Hopkins FTIC core, DNA taken from cultured CD4+ T cells was sequenced by way of the Oncomine TCR Beta short-read assay. TCRdb reprocessed the PCR reads with MiXCR, giving one entry per CDR3 protein. Of some 5,500 distinct CDR3 sequences detected, roughly 66% appear once; the ten largest clones hold roughly half. Regarding treatment: roughly 11-day PBMC culture with coronavirus spike peptide pools or control peptides (ViraFEST assay). CD4+ T-cell collection from the unexposed donor predated the COVID-19 pandemic (2011-2018). The sequenced sample consisted of CD4+ T cells from blood, cultured in vitro. The V gene is TRBV27, the J gene TRBJ2-7; 12 nucleotides line up with TRBD1. The clonotype comes from a human donor in good health. CDR3 amino acids: CASSPGTGGFAGQYF. In nucleotides, the CDR3 is TGTGCCAGCAGCCCCGGGACAGGGGGCTTTGCGGGGCAGTACTTC.